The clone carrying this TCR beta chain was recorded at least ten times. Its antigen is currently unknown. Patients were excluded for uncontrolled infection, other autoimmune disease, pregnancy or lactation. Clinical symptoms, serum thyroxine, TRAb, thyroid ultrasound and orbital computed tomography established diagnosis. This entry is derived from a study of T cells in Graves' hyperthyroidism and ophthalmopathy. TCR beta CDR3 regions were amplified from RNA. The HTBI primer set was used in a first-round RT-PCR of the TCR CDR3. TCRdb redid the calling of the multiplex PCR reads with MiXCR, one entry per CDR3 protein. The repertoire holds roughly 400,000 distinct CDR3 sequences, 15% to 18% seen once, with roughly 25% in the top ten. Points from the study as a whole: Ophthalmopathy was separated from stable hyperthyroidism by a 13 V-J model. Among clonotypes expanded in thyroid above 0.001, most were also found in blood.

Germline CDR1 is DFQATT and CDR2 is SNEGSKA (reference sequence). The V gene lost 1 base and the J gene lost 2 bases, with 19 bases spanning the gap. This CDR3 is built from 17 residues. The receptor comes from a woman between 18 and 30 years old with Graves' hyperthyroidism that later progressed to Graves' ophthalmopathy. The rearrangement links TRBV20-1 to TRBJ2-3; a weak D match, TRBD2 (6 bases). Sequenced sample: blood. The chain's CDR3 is CSARVSYAGPVTDTQYF. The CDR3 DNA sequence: TGCAGTGCTAGAGTTAGTTACGCGGGACCTGTCACAGATACGCAGTATTTT.